This note documents a single TCR beta chain sequence. This clone was seen only a few times. The clone's antigen remains unknown. No clone much larger than this one lies a single base away; base qualities are absent. The CDR3 regions of human TCRbeta chains were subjected to immunosequencing. The published analysis was carried out like this. TCRs in the repertoires were compared against a reference library of SARS-CoV-2-specific TCRs that had been generated with the MIRA antigen-specificity platform. Breadth meant the fraction of unique TCRs that were SARS-CoV-2-associated, whereas depth meant the fraction of total T cells that were SARS-CoV-2-associated. Using the MIRA data, every spike-specific TCR was mapped to the spike region that the TCR reacted to and assigned to either a CD4 or a CD8 class. Log10-transformed breadth and depth values were compared by one-way ANOVA with Sidak's multiple comparisons tests. Held by TCRdb, this immuneACCESS table contains in-frame sequences only and omits some clones. Under half of the omission traces to an unresolved V gene where checked; the cause of the rest is unknown. V, J and clone size are those of that table, while D and trimming were read from the DNA. The sample profile shows about 170,000 clones; 85% to 95% of them were found once. Jointly, the top ten make up about 4% of the sample.

The time point label for this specimen denotes: baseline before first vaccination. The vaccinee samples were drawn from two UK trials, COV001 and COV002, one of which was a single-blind randomized controlled phase 2/3 trial testing AZD1222 (ChAdOx1 nCoV-19) in healthy adults. Trial participant PBMC samples were collected at day 0 and day 28 after the second dose for TCRbeta chain sequencing. The data are from a study of T cell responses to AZD1222 COVID-19 vaccine (dated by TCRdb to the early 2020s). Regarding the research as a whole: AZD1222 recipients whose second dose came at about 4 weeks and those whose second dose came at about 12 weeks were combined into one group, since spike-specific TCR depth and breadth did not differ between the two schedules. Enrollment into the trials was organized by age into subgroups of 18-55, 56-69 and 70-plus years, and those subgroups contained roughly 150, 30 and 60 TCR-sequenced participants, respectively. A total of 230 to 250 trial participants underwent TCR sequencing, of whom some 210 received two doses of AZD1222 and about 25 received two doses of the MenACWY control vaccine. Summary of the overall study and its limitations: Participants were mostly white British and included more females than males, and it was suggested by the authors that clonal diversity may have been underestimated. The 56-69-year group was small, and its depth increase did not reach significance, likely because of low power. CD4 TCRs associated with the vaccine covered the entire spike protein, and the dominant responses were in regions 160-218 and 743-854. A significant rise in spike-specific TCR breadth and depth was observed after two AZD1222 doses relative to day 0 and relative to MenACWY recipients. Conclusions about previously exposed vaccinees are limited because only six or seven AZD1222 recipients were SARS-CoV-2 seropositive at baseline. Because no day 14 peak-response samples were available, the repertoires could be characterized only after the peak T cell response. Reportedly, close to half of the unique spike-specific TCRs recognized epitopes lying outside the regions that are mutated in the B.1.351 and B.1.1.7 variants.

Including the terminal cysteine and phenylalanine, the CDR3 comprises 18 residues. Just CDR3 DNA is preserved here, 54 bases in frame from base 1. Trimming removed 4 bases from V and 1 base from J; the gene matches leave 13 bases unexplained. CDR1 is given as LNHDA and CDR2 as SQIVND, both from the germline V gene (reference sequence). The sequence joins TRBV19 to TRBJ1-1, with 9 middle bases fitting TRBD1. This material consisted of peripheral blood, taken on day 0 of AZD1222 vaccination. The receptor's source is an adult in good health. This receptor has the CDR3 CASSSLQGASGSNTEAFF. The DNA reads TGTGCCAGTAGTAGTTTACAGGGGGCGAGCGGGTCGAACACTGAAGCTTTCTTT.